The source of this T cell receptor (beta chain) is a study of blood T cell repertoires in COVID-19. Assignments of participants to cohorts depended upon their own reported clinical history. Germline trimming cut 2 bases from V and 4 bases from J; bases unmatched to any gene: 2. CDR1 and CDR2 from the germline V gene are SGHDT and YYEEEE. CDR3 length: 14 residues. Assay: immunoSEQ multiplex PCR; the TCRdb copy retains only in-frame clones and omits some. The profile shows a few hundred thousand clones, roughly 88% of them singletons. This TCR came from a woman in her forties or fifties who had recovered from COVID-19. The sequenced sample was PBMCs or T cells enriched from blood (not recorded which). The chain employs TRBV5-6 and TRBJ2-5, with TRBD2 identical over 10 bases. CDR3 protein: CASSFPSGRETQYF. For the CDR3, the DNA is TGTGCCAGCAGCTTCCCTAGCGGGAGAGAGACCCAGTACTTC.